Listed below are T cell receptor beta chains from one sample, sequenced in a study of T cells in Graves' hyperthyroidism and ophthalmopathy. TCRdb reanalysed the multiplex PCR reads using MiXCR and keeps one entry per CDR3 protein. This sample carries 540,000 or so distinct CDR3 sequences, around 42% of them seen once, and the ten largest clones take 15% to 20%. Sequencing was performed on peripheral blood or thyroid tissue (not recorded which). The source of these receptors is an adult woman with Graves' disease, either hyperthyroidism or ophthalmopathy (not recorded which). The CDR3 runs from the conserved cysteine through the conserved F or W. The D gene is left open where the match is weak. Clone size is not always given. Where it is, it says once, few, many or a class for expanded clones.

cdr3_nt,cdr3_aa,clone_size,v_call,j_call,d_call
TGTGCCAGCAGGGGTAGCGGGAGAAACACCGGGGAGCTGTTTTTT,CASRGSGRNTGELFF,NA,TRBV2,TRBJ2-2,TRBD2
TGCGCCAGCAGCCCAAGCCAGAACTCTGGGGCCAACGTCCTGACTTTC,CASSPSQNSGANVLTF,many,TRBV5-1,TRBJ2-6,NA
TGCAGTGCTAGTGAGATAGGACTAGCGGGAGCCCGAGAGACCCAGTACTTC,CSASEIGLAGARETQYF,many,TRBV20-1,TRBJ2-5,TRBD2
TGTGCCAGCAGCGGTAGTGGGTACGGCGAGCAGTACTTC,CASSGSGYGEQYF,NA,TRBV9,TRBJ2-7,NA
TGTGCCAGCAGCCCCAGGGGGACAGGGTACGAAAAACTGTTTTTT,CASSPRGTGYEKLFF,NA,TRBV7-9,TRBJ1-4,TRBD1
TGTGCCAGTAAACTCGACAGGACCTATAGCAATCAGCCCCAGCATTTT,CASKLDRTYSNQPQHF,NA,TRBV19,TRBJ1-5,NA
TGTGCCAGCAGCTTAGATACGGACAGGGCGCAGTACTTC,CASSLDTDRAQYF,many,TRBV11-2,TRBJ2-7,TRBD1
TGTGCCAGCAGCTTAACGGGCGGGGAGTGGGATGAGCAGTTCTTC,CASSLTGGEWDEQFF,NA,TRBV7-3,TRBJ2-1,NA
TGCGCCAGCAGTGAGACAGGGGGCAGGGAGACCCAGTACTTC,CASSETGGRETQYF,few,TRBV10-2,TRBJ2-5,TRBD1
TGTGCCATCAGCGACTGGGCTAGCACAGATACGCAGTATTTT,CAISDWASTDTQYF,few,TRBV10-3,TRBJ2-3,NA